A single sample is the source of the 7 T cell receptor beta chains below, sequenced in a study of T cells in Graves' hyperthyroidism and ophthalmopathy. RNA transcripts yielded amplified TCR beta CDR3 regions. The TCR CDR3 first-round RT-PCR relied on the HTBI primer set. TCRdb reprocessed the multiplex PCR reads with MiXCR, giving one entry per CDR3 protein. The repertoire holds about 600,000 distinct CDR3 sequences, approximately 15% seen once, with 7% to 9% in the top ten. Sequencing was carried out using blood. These receptors came from a woman younger than 30 with Graves' ophthalmopathy.

The chain links TRBV9 to TRBJ2-7, with 11 nucleotides matching TRBD1. Germline V CDR1 and CDR2: SGDLS, YYNGEE. This CDR3 has 15 amino acids. V shed 3 bases and J 3 bases; nucleotides not matched to a gene: 5. CDR3 bases: TGTGCCAGCAGCGCCTACGGGACAGGGGGCTACGAGCAGTACTTC. Protein sequence: CASSAYGTGGYEQYF.

This clonotype was found many times. The chain employs TRBV7-2 and TRBJ2-1; TRBD2 matches at 16 bases. With V trimmed by 5 bases and J by 1 base, 8 bases remained unmatched. This CDR3 has 19 residues. CDR1 and CDR2 from the germline V gene are SGHTA and FQGNSA. CDR3 in amino acids: CASSVGTSGRARSYNEQFF. The CDR3, as DNA: TGTGCCAGCAGCGTAGGGACTAGCGGGAGGGCCAGGTCCTACAATGAGCAGTTCTTC.

The V and J genes are TRBV27 and TRBJ2-5, with 7 bases fitting TRBD1. Germline lookup yields CDR1 MNHEY and CDR2 SMNVEV (reference sequence). This CDR3 is built from 16 residues. The trim removed 2 bases at V and 2 bases at J, leaving 8 bases unmatched. The CDR3: CASSLKGARRQETQYF. DNA for the CDR3: TGTGCCAGCAGTTTAAAGGGGGCCCGCCGGCAAGAGACCCAGTACTTC.

Concerning this clonotype: A much larger clone differs from this one at a single base, so this may be a read error. V and J are TRBV3-1 and TRBJ2-7; TRBD2 agrees at 8 bases. CDR1 and CDR2 from the germline V gene are LGHDT and YNNKEL (reference sequence). There are 15 residues in the CDR3. Germline trimming cut 6 bases from V and 3 bases from J; bases unmatched to any gene: 10. CDR3 in amino acids: CASSPRAGESYEQYF. DNA of the CDR3: TGTGCCAGCAGTCCTAGAGCGGGAGAAAGCTACGAGCAGTACTTC.

In its sample, this clonotype was seen many times. At one of its ends the junction is not consistent with the germline gene, which may arise from a read error. The chain employs TRBV7-2 and TRBJ2-3; D might be TRBD2 (6 bases). Germline lookup yields CDR1 SGHTA and CDR2 FQGNSA. The CDR3 has 15 residues. Here the CDR3 reads CASSLDRGSTDTQYF. CDR3 sequence (DNA): TGTGCCAGCAGTTTAGACCGGGGGAGCACAGATACGCAGTATTTT.

This clonotype has at least ten counts. CDR3 residues: CAISESGGDQPQHF. The DNA of the CDR3 is TGTGCCATCAGTGAATCCGGGGGCGATCAGCCCCAGCATTTT. The chain employs TRBV10-3 and TRBJ1-5; TRBD1 might be the D (6 bases). Trimming removed 3 bases at V and 5 bases at J, with 11 bases between. Germline-derived CDR1 and CDR2 are ENHRY and SYGVKD. The CDR3 runs to 14 residues.

This clonotype has ten or more counts. The chain combines TRBV28 with TRBJ2-7; TRBD1 matches 7 bases. After removal of 3 bases from V and 6 bases from J, the junction contained 2 bases not matched to a gene. The CDR3 has 12 residues. Germline V CDR1 and CDR2: MDHEN, SYDVKM. The CDR3 protein is CASSFYRGEQYF. As DNA, the CDR3 is TGTGCCAGCAGTTTTTACAGGGGCGAGCAGTACTTC. Using reference TRBV28 and TRBJ2-7 for the parts outside the CDR3, the full variable domain is DVKVTQSSRYLVKRTGEKVFLECVQDMDHENMFWYRQDPGLGLRLIYFSYDVKMKEKGDIPEGYSVSREKKERFSLILESASTNQTSMYLCASSFYRGEQYFGPGTRLTVT.